These 12 T cell receptor beta chains share one sample of origin, sequenced in a study of neurological immune-mediated disorders. TCRdb re-called the 5' RACE reads with MiXCR, one entry per CDR3 protein. The data hold fewer than 40,000 distinct CDR3 sequences, with about 4.8% observed a single time. The sample was PBMCs. These receptors were collected from a man between 18 and 35 years old in good health.

This clonotype was recorded many times. Written as DNA, the CDR3 is TGTGCCAGCAGCATTAGTCAAGTAGGGAATGAGCAGTTCTTC. This translates into CASSISQVGNEQFF. The chain has TRBV6-2 or TRBV6-3 and TRBJ2-1; no reliable D call. CDR1 is MNHEY and CDR2 is SVGEGT in the germline V gene. The CDR3 runs to 14 residues. Trimming stripped 6 bases from V and 7 bases from J, with 16 bases between.

This rearrangement joins TRBV7-6 to TRBJ2-5; TRBD2 is a possible D gene (6 bases). This CDR3 has 11 residues. The germline CDR1 and CDR2 sequences are SGHVS and FNYEAQ. The V end lost 4 bases, the J end lost 8 bases, and 8 bases lay between the germline ends. As DNA, the CDR3 is TGTGCCAGCAGCTGGGGGGATACCCAGTACTTC. This encodes CASSWGDTQYF.

This clonotype was seen ten or more times. The CDR3 protein is CASSPRSIFMNTEAFF. In DNA, the CDR3 is TGTGCCAGCAGCCCCAGATCGATATTTATGAACACTGAAGCTTTCTTT. The gene calls are TRBV9 and TRBJ1-1, with D uncertain. Germline V lookup: CDR1 SGDLS, CDR2 YYNGEE. Trimming took off 4 bases at V and 0 bases at J, with 16 bases between the two ends. The CDR3 consists of 16 residues.

This clonotype was picked up a small number of times. This chain links TRBV18 with TRBJ1-2, with a tentative D call TRBD1 (5 bases). The V and J ends lost 0 bases and 4 bases respectively, with 15 bases between them. The CDR3 is 16 residues long. CDR1 KGHSH and CDR2 LQKENI come from the germline V gene. The CDR3 reads CASSPPVSGNPYGYTF. CDR3 in DNA: TGTGCCAGCTCACCACCGGTTTCAGGGAACCCCTATGGCTACACCTTC.

There are many counts of this clonotype. The chain uses TRBV11-3 and TRBJ2-1; D perhaps matches TRBD2 (6 bases). The CDR3 covers 12 residues. The germline V gene has CDR1 SGHNT and CDR2 YENEEA. V lost 4 bases and J 14 bases, leaving 15 bases between the germline ends. The CDR3 is CASSSESGRKFF. In DNA, the CDR3 is TGTGCCAGCAGCTCAGAGTCGGGGAGGAAGTTCTTC.

In its sample, this clonotype was seen many times. The V and J genes are TRBV6-4 and TRBJ1-6; 8 bases align to TRBD1. CDR1 and CDR2 (germline): MRHNA, SNTAGT. Unmatched junction bases numbered 9, after V lost 6 bases and J lost 14 bases. This CDR3 spans 13 amino acids. CDR3 nucleotide sequence: TGTGCCAGCAGCGAAGACAGGGGAAGAGCCCTCCACTTT. Its protein product is CASSEDRGRALHF.

This clonotype was picked up many times. This chain connects TRBV7-9 to TRBJ2-7, with D perhaps assigned TRBD1 or TRBD2 (7 bases each). V lost 5 bases and J lost 3, with 17 bases in between. The germline V gene encodes CDR1 SEHNR and CDR2 FQNEAQ (reference sequence). The CDR3 covers 15 residues. The CDR3 DNA reads as TGTGCCAGCAGCCCAGGGGGGGCTTCGGTCTACGAGCAGTACTTC. Translated, it gives CASSPGGASVYEQYF.

This clonotype came up many times. The chain links TRBV7-2 to TRBJ1-1, with D tentatively TRBD1 (5 bases). Germline lookup yields CDR1 SGHTA and CDR2 FQGNSA. This CDR3 comprises 12 residues. Deletions cut 4 bases from V and 4 bases from J, with 7 bases between. CDR3 DNA sequence: TGTGCCAGCAGCTCGCAGGGCACTGAAGCTTTCTTT. Residues: CASSSQGTEAFF.

In its sample, this clonotype was seen many times. The CDR3 loop reads CSLNPGSYGYTF. CDR3 bases: TGCAGTTTAAACCCGGGATCATATGGCTACACCTTC. The chain joins TRBV20-1 to TRBJ1-2; D call uncertain. V lost 8 bases and J 5 bases, leaving 15 bases between the germline ends. The CDR3 contains 12 residues. Germline V CDR1 and CDR2: DFQATT, SNEGSKA (reference sequence).

Many counts were recorded for this clonotype. The chain couples TRBV29-1 to TRBJ2-7; D unresolved. Between the trimmed V and J ends, which lost 5 bases and 2 bases, there was a span of 16 bases. The germline V gene has CDR1 SQVTM and CDR2 ANQGSEA. The CDR3 runs 14 residues. DNA for the CDR3: TGCAGCGTTTCACAGACCCGTACCCCCTACGAGCAGTACTTC. Translation gives CSVSQTRTPYEQYF.

This clonotype showed up many times. The V gene is TRBV24-1, the J gene TRBJ2-1; TRBD1 matches at 7 bases. The CDR3 is 14 residues long. Germline V CDR1 and CDR2: KGHDR, SFDVKD. Trimming removed 5 bases from V and 3 bases from J; junction bases left unmatched: 3. This CDR3 reads CATSGQGLYNEQFF. CDR3 nucleotide sequence: TGTGCCACCAGTGGACAGGGCCTCTACAATGAGCAGTTCTTC.

This clonotype was seen at least ten times. The chain recombines TRBV27 with TRBJ1-6; 8 bases align to TRBD1. The CDR3 length is 15 residues. Germline CDR1 MNHEY, CDR2 SMNVEV (reference sequence). With 5 bases clipped from V and 9 bases from J, the junction kept 9 bases outside the gene matches. Here the CDR3 DNA reads TGTGCCAGCAGTCGGGATACAGGGGGGAGTTCACCCCTCCACTTT. Translation gives CASSRDTGGSSPLHF.